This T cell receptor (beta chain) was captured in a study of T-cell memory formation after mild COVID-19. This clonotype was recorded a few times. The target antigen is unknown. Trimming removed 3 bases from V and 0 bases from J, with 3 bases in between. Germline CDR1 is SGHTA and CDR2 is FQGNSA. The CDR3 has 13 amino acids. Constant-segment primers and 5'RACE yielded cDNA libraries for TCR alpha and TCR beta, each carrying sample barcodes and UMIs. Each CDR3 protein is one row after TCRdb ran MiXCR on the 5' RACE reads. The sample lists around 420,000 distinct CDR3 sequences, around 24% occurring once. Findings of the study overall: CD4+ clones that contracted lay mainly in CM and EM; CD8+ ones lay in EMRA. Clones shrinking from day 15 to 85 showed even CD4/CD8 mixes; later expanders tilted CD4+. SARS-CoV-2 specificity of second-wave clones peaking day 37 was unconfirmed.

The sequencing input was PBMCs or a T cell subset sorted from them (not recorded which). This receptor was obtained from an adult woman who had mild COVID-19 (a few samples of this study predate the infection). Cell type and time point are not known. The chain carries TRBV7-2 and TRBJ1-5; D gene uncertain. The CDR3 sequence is CASSLHSNQPQHF. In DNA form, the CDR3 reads TGTGCCAGCAGCTTGCATAGCAATCAGCCCCAGCATTTT.